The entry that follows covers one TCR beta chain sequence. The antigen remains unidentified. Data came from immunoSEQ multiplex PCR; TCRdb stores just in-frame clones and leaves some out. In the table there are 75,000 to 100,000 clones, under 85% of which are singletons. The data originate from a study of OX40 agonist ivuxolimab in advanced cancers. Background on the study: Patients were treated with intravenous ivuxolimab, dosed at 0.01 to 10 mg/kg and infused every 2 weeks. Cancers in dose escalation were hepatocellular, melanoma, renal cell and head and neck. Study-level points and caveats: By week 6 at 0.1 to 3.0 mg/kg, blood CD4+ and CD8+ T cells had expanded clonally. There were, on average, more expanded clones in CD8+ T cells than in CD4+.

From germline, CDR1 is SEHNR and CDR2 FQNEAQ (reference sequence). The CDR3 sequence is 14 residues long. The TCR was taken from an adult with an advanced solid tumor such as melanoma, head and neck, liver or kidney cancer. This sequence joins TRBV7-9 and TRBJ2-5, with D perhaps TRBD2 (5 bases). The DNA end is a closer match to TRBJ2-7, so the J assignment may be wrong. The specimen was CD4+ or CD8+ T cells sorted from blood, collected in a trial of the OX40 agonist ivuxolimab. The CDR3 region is CASSLVKEGFEQYF. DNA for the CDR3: TGTGCCAGCAGCTTAGTGAAAGAGGGATTCGAGCAGTACTTC.